One T cell receptor (beta chain) is described in this entry. The data belong to a study of monozygotic twins with inflammatory bowel disease. This CDR3 region has 17 residues. Germline V CDR1 and CDR2: SGDLS, YYNGEE. TCRdb re-called the 5' RACE reads, yielding one record per CDR3 amino acid sequence without DNA. Its listing shows some 400,000 distinct CDR3 sequences. Sequencing input: blood. The chain recombines TRBV9 with TRBJ1-1; without DNA, the TCRdb call of TRBD1 cannot be checked. The clonotype was recovered from a human donor with ulcerative colitis or Crohn's disease, or a healthy co-twin of an affected twin (not recorded which). Here the CDR3 reads CASSVARTGYRGTEAFF.